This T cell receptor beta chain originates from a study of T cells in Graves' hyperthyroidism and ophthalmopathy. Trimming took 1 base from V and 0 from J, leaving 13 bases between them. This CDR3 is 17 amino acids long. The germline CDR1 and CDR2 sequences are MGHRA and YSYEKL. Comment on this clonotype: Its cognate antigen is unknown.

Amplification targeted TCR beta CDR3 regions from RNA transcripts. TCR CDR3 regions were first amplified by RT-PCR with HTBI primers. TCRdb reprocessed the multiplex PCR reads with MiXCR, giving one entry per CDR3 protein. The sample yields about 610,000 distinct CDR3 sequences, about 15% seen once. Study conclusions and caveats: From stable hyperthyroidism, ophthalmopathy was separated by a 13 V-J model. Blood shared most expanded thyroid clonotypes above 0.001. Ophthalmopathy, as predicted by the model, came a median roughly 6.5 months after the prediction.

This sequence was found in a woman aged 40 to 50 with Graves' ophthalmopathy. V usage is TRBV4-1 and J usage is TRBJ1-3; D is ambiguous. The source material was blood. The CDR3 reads CASSQVTLSSSGNTIYF. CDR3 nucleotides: TGCGCCAGCAGCCAAGTTACATTATCGAGCTCTGGAAACACCATATATTTT.